One T cell receptor beta chain is described in this entry. This specimen comes from a study of T-cell reconstitution after alpha-beta-depleted transplantation in children. Molecular barcoding with unique molecular identifiers was used for the TCRbeta library. In TCRdb, the PCR reads were re-called with MiXCR into one record per CDR3 protein. This table holds just over 950,000 distinct CDR3 sequences, about 29% found once. J was trimmed by 8 bases and V by 1 base; bases with no gene match: 4. The CDR3 runs to 15 residues. Germline V CDR1 and CDR2: PRHDT, FYEKMQ (reference sequence). The chain combines TRBV13 with TRBJ2-1; TRBD2 agrees at 11 bases. The sample here was PBMCs, mostly from graft donor cells, taken 360 days after TCRalphabeta/CD19-depleted stem cell transplant. The sequence came from a boy under three years old who had a stem cell transplant for SCID, so the T cells may come from the graft donor. As DNA, the CDR3 is TGTGCCAGCAGCTTAGTAGCGGGGGGGCTCGATGAGCAGTTCTTC. Translating it yields CASSLVAGGLDEQFF.